This T cell receptor beta chain derives from a study of blood T cell repertoires in COVID-19. Study-wide background: Acute and convalescent COVID-19 specimens originated in the United States, Italy and Spain.

This clone was observed once. The CDR3 is 13 amino acids. V shed 5 bases and J shed 4 bases, with 10 bases lying between them. Germline lookup yields CDR1 LGHDT and CDR2 YNNKEL (reference sequence). As processed by the authors: Amplified reference gene primers provided the basis for estimating nucleated cell counts. Assay used: immunoSEQ multiplex PCR; TCRdb lists only in-frame clones, some missing. The V and J calls and the clone size are those of that table, but D and trimming were determined from the DNA. Here the sample spans about 280,000 clones, 86% being singletons. Sequencing used peripheral blood. This receptor was identified in a middle-aged man with active or convalescent COVID-19. The chain recombines TRBV3-1 (or the pseudogene TRBV3-2) with TRBJ2-3; D not certain. This chain's CDR3 is CASSTTPSDTQYF. The CDR3 region has the DNA TGTGCCAGCAGCACTACTCCATCAGATACGCAGTATTTT.